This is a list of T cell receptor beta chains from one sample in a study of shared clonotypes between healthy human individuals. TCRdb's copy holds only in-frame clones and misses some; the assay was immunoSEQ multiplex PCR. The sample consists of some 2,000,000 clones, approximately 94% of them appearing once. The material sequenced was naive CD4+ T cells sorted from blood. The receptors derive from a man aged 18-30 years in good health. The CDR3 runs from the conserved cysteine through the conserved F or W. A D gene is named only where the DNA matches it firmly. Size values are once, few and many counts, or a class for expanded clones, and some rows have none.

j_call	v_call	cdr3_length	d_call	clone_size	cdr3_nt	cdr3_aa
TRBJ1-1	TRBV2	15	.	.	TGTGCCACGAGAAATGACAGAACTTCGAACACTGAAGCTTTCTTT	CATRNDRTSNTEAFF
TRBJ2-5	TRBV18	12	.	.	TGTGCCAGCTCAGTGGGGGAAGAGACCCAGTACTTC	CASSVGEETQYF
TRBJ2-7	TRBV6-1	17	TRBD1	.	TGTGCCAGCAGTGAATCGATCGGGACAGACTACCTCTACGAGCAGTACTTC	CASSESIGTDYLYEQYF
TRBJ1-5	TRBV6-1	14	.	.	TGTGCCAGCAGGGCAGGGTGGGGCAATCAGCCCCAGCATTTT	CASRAGWGNQPQHF
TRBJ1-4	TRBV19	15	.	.	TGTGCCAGTACCCCGCGGGAGGGGAAGGATGAAAAACTGTTTTTT	CASTPREGKDEKLFF
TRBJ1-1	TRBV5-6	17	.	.	TGTGCCAGCAGCCCCAGGCGGGGGGCAAATAGTTACACTGAAGCTTTCTTT	CASSPRRGANSYTEAFF
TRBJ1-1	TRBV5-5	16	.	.	TGTGCCAGCAGCTTCTCGGGGGGCCTAGGGAACGCTGAAGCTTTCTTT	CASSFSGGLGNAEAFF
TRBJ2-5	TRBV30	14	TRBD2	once	TGTGCCTGGAGGATAGCGGGAGCTCAAGAGACCCAGTACTTC	CAWRIAGAQETQYF
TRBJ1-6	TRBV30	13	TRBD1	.	TGTGCCTGGACGGGACAGGGAGGTTCACCCCTCCACTTT	CAWTGQGGSPLHF
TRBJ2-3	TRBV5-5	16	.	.	TGTGCCAGCAGCTTCTTACCCACAGCCTCCGGAGATACGCAGTATTTT	CASSFLPTASGDTQYF
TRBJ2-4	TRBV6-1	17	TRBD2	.	TGTGCCAGCAGTGAAGCCACTAGCGCCCTAGGCAAAAACATTCAGTACTTC	CASSEATSALGKNIQYF
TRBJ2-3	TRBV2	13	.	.	TGTGCCAGCAAACAGGGAACCCCAGATACGCAGTATTTT	CASKQGTPDTQYF
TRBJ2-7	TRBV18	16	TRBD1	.	TGTGCCAGCTCACCAGCCGGGGGACAGGGGTCCTACGAGCAGTACTTC	CASSPAGGQGSYEQYF
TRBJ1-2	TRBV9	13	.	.	TGTGCCAGCAGCCCAGACCCGGGCTATGGCTACACCTTC	CASSPDPGYGYTF
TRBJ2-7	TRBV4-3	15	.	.	TGCGCCAGCAGCCAAGAAAGCGGGACAGGCACCGAGCAGTACTTC	CASSQESGTGTEQYF
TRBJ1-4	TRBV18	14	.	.	TGTGCCAGCTCACCACGGGGGTCAAATGAAAAACTGTTTTTT	CASSPRGSNEKLFF
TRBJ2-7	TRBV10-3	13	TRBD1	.	TGTGCCACCACCGGGACAGGGGGAGACGAGCAGTACTTC	CATTGTGGDEQYF
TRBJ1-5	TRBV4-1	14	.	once	TGCGCCAGCAGCCTCCAACGAGGGGTTCAGCCCCAGCATTTT	CASSLQRGVQPQHF
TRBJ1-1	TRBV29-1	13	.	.	TGCAGCGCTGGAATCAGTAAGAACACTGAAGCTTTCTTT	CSAGISKNTEAFF
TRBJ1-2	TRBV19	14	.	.	TGTGCCAGTAGTACCTGGGACGACAACTATGGCTACACCTTC	CASSTWDDNYGYTF
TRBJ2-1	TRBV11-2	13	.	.	TGTGCCAGCAGCTTAGGCTTAGCGAATGAGCAGTTCTTC	CASSLGLANEQFF
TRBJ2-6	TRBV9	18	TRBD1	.	TGTGCCAGCAGCGTAGTTGGACAGGCATACTCTGGGGCCAACGTCCTGACTTTC	CASSVVGQAYSGANVLTF